The 15 T cell receptor beta chains in this list originate from one sample, sequenced in a study of beta chain features in type 1 diabetes. General study results and limits: Researchers report that Type 1 diabetes patients had moderately but significantly shorter TCRB CDR3s across all four CD4+ subsets.

The whole isolated RNA underwent reverse transcription, so sequencing captured expressed TCRB transcripts. Clones were read by immunoSEQ multiplex PCR, and TCRdb kept only the in-frame ones, dropping some. The table has fewer than 450,000 clones, roughly 12% seen once; the top ten hold 0.013% to 0.015%. Their antigens are not known. What was sequenced was naive CD4+ T cells from blood. The receptors here all came from a woman aged 18-30 years with type 1 diabetes.

The CDR3 DNA reads TGTGCCATCAGTGTGCGAAGGACAGCGTTGGGCTACACCTTC. Translated, it gives CAISVRRTALGYTF. This sequence joins TRBV10-3 and TRBJ1-2; D may be TRBD1 (6 bases). CDR1 is ENHRY, CDR2 SYGVKD, per germline. V shed 4 bases and J shed 8 bases, with 17 bases lying between them. This CDR3 spans 14 amino acids.

This clone was seen a few times. This sequence joins TRBV6-5 and TRBJ2-5; the D gene is possibly TRBD1 (6 bases). Germline values: CDR1 MNHEY, CDR2 SVGAGI. Trimming removed 0 bases at V and 2 bases at J, with 10 bases between. This CDR3 region has 15 residues. CDR3: CASSYSGTPQETQYF. As DNA, the CDR3 is TGTGCCAGCAGTTACTCTGGGACACCGCAAGAGACCCAGTACTTC.

The V and J genes are TRBV4-1 and TRBJ2-1; TRBD2 agrees at 9 bases. J was trimmed by 5 bases and V by 0 bases; bases with no gene match: 14. The CDR3 consists of 19 residues. CDR1 is MGHRA, CDR2 YSYEKL, per germline. The CDR3 spells CASSQDPSAGTSRHNEQFF. The CDR3 coding sequence is TGCGCCAGCAGCCAAGACCCATCTGCCGGGACTAGCAGGCACAATGAGCAGTTCTTC.

This chain uses TRBV14 with TRBJ2-1, with 7 bases identical to TRBD2. V lost 4 bases, J lost 8 bases, and 11 bases stayed unmatched. In germline, CDR1 is SGHDN, CDR2 FVKESK. CDR3 length equals 15 residues. The CDR3 DNA reads TGTGCCAGCAGCCTTGGAGGGACTACCCCCCATGAGCAGTTCTTC. This translates into CASSLGGTTPHEQFF.

The rearrangement uses TRBV25-1 and TRBJ2-3; a weak D match, TRBD2 (5 bases). The CDR3 sequence is 15 residues long. Germline V lookup: CDR1 MGHDK, CDR2 SYGVNS. With 6 bases removed from V and 5 bases from J, the gap between germline ends came to 18 bases. The CDR3 spells CASSPPAVRVDTQYF. The CDR3, as DNA: TGTGCCAGCAGCCCACCAGCGGTGCGGGTAGATACGCAGTATTTT.

The chain links TRBV7-2 to TRBJ1-5, with TRBD1 matching over 7 bases. The J segment lost 9 bases and the V segment lost 1 base, leaving 6 bases of the junction unmatched. The CDR3 length is 14 residues. Germline V CDR1 and CDR2: SGHTA, FQGNSA. The CDR3 sequence: CASSLGGTVGPQHF. Here the CDR3 DNA reads TGTGCCAGCAGCTTAGGAGGGACAGTCGGGCCCCAGCATTTT.

This clone was recorded at least ten times. V and J are TRBV23-1 and TRBJ2-1, with D maybe TRBD2 (6 bases). TRBV23-1 is classed as an ORF, of uncertain function. The V gene lost 8 bases and the J gene lost 4 bases, with 24 bases spanning the gap. This CDR3 has 17 residues. The CDR3 protein is CASGVAWGGSLYNEQFF. The CDR3 nucleotides read TGCGCCAGCGGAGTAGCATGGGGAGGTTCCCTATACAATGAGCAGTTCTTC.

The chain uses TRBV1 and TRBJ1-5; TRBD1 was called by the table and not checked on the DNA. TRBV1 is a recognized pseudogene. This CDR3 region has 20 residues. CDR3 sequence: CTSSQVLRDTYYVSNQPQHF. The CDR3 region has the DNA TGCACCAGCAGCCAGGTCCTACGGGACACCTATTATGTTAGCAATCAGCCCCAGCATTTT.

The J gene is TRBJ1-5, the V gene TRBV19; D gene unclear. With 7 bases removed from V and 2 bases from J, the gap between germline ends came to 15 bases. The CDR3 runs 15 residues. Germline V gene lookup returns CDR1 LNHDA and CDR2 SQIVND (reference sequence). CDR3 amino acids: CASTPIRLGNQPQHF. DNA of the CDR3: TGTGCCAGTACCCCGATTCGATTAGGCAATCAGCCCCAGCATTTT. Together with reference TRBV19 and TRBJ1-5, the CDR3 gives the full variable domain: DGGITQSPKYLFRKEGQNVTLSCEQNLNHDAMYWYRQDPGQGLRLIYYSQIVNDFQKGDIAEGYSVSREKKESFPLTVTSAQKNPTAFYLCASTPIRLGNQPQHFGDGTRLSIL.

This clone has a handful of counts. This chain connects TRBV2 to TRBJ2-2, with D maybe TRBD2 (5 bases). Germline V gene data show CDR1 as SNHLY and CDR2 as FYNNEI. With 7 bases removed from V and 0 bases from J, the gap between germline ends came to 9 bases. The CDR3 is 14 amino acids. CDR3 in DNA: TGTGCCAGCACAGGACTCGCGAACACCGGGGAGCTGTTTTTT. Protein sequence: CASTGLANTGELFF.

The V gene is TRBV4-1, the J gene TRBJ2-1, with 9 bases identical to TRBD2. Germline V gene data show CDR1 as MGHRA and CDR2 as YSYEKL. Trimming at V came to 3 bases and at J to 2 bases, leaving 5 bases not matched to a gene. This CDR3 contains 16 residues. CDR3 sequence (DNA): TGCGCCAGCAGCCAGGGGACTAGCCGAGCCTACAATGAGCAGTTCTTC. This encodes CASSQGTSRAYNEQFF.

This clone appeared a single time. Here the CDR3 DNA reads TGCGCCAGCAGCTTGGTAGCGGGAGGTGCCGGGGAGCTGTTTTTT. The encoded protein is CASSLVAGGAGELFF. The chain is built from TRBV5-1 and TRBJ2-2; TRBD2 matches at 10 bases. V gave up 0 bases and J gave up 6 bases; unmatched junction bases: 2. In germline, CDR1 is SGHRS, CDR2 YFSETQ. This CDR3 spans 15 amino acids.

The genes are TRBV5-1 and TRBJ1-1; D gene unclear. The CDR3 contains 14 residues. The V end was cut by 4 bases, the J end by 1 base, with 11 bases between. Germline V gene sequence: CDR1 SGHRS, CDR2 YFSETQ. CDR3 in amino acids: CASSPVQSNTEAFF. DNA of the CDR3: TGCGCCAGCAGCCCAGTCCAATCGAACACTGAAGCTTTCTTT.

CDR3 sequence reads: CASSIESGGTNTGELFF. CDR3 in DNA: TGTGCCAGTAGTATAGAGTCTGGCGGCACGAACACCGGGGAGCTGTTTTTT. The J gene is TRBJ2-2, the V gene TRBV19; D remains unclear. Germline CDR1 and CDR2: LNHDA and SQIVND (reference sequence). This CDR3 region has 17 residues. The V gene lost 0 bases and the J gene lost 0 bases, with 11 bases spanning the gap.

The J gene is TRBJ1-1, the V gene TRBV2; no clear D gene. Germline lookup yields CDR1 SNHLY and CDR2 FYNNEI. With 10 bases removed from V and 6 bases from J, the gap between germline ends came to 21 bases. CDR3 size: 14 residues. CDR3 amino acids: CATVALPGGSEAFF. The CDR3 DNA is TGTGCCACCGTGGCGCTTCCGGGAGGGTCTGAAGCTTTCTTT.